This T cell receptor beta chain originates from a study of metastatic and nonmetastatic thyroid tumors (TCRdb year 2020). A note on the overall study: The researchers compared repertoires between peripheral blood samples and tumor or nodule tissue samples from patients with malignant or benign thyroid disease.

Library preparation used PCR. TCRdb records Illumina HiSeq 4000 as the sequencer. High-throughput sequencing was used to profile the TCR beta-chain CDR3 region of every patient. Per the authors' processing: A classifier to discriminate distant-metastatic papillary thyroid cancer patients was built from CDR3 differences across clinicopathological groups. Repertoire diversity was assessed with the Shannon index, and tumor-blood repertoire similarity with the Morisita-Horn index. Using fastp trimming at Q25 and MiXCR clonotype assembly, TCRdb reanalyzed the public sequencing data and kept in-frame beta chains. These V and J calls are TCRdb output, not the study's own analysis. For this sample the table gives tens of thousands of clones, of which 16% were detected only once. Jointly, the top ten make up 22% of the sample. No treatment had been received by any patient before thyroid surgery. Patient clinical samples collected from 2012 to 2018 were retrospectively analysed using T-cell receptor beta sequencing.

CDR1 and CDR2, looked up from the germline V gene, are MDHEN and SYDVKM. From cysteine to phenylalanine, the CDR3 is 17 amino acids long. The retained sequence is limited to the CDR3, 51 bases, with the frame set at the first base. V is clipped by 6 bases and J by 1 base, and the sequence between their germline boundaries is 21 bases long. Notes on this clone: Its specific antigen is unknown. There are no base qualities to consult, and no much larger clone falls within one base.

General conclusions and limits of the study: In both blood and tumor samples, malignant tumors were reported to have significantly higher TCR beta diversity than benign nodules.

Sequencing was done on a sample of blood. The TCR sequence derives from a female donor with papillary thyroid cancer or a benign thyroid nodule (not recorded which). Some clones in this sample may be carry-over from other donors' samples. The chain is made from TRBV28 and TRBJ2-5; the D gene assignment is ambiguous. Here is the DNA: TGTGCCAGCAGGGGTGGGTCTGCGTGGCCCCTCCAAGAGACCCAGTACTTC. It translates as CASRGGSAWPLQETQYF.